Presented here are 26 T cell receptor beta chains from one specimen sequenced in a study of radiation and T cells in renal cell carcinoma. TCRdb's copy holds only in-frame clones and misses some; the assay was immunoSEQ multiplex PCR. The sample shows 130,000 to 150,000 clones, 70% to 90% of them seen only once. Time point noted: baseline pretreatment blood. The treatment was: 15 Gy SBRT to primary tumor, nephrectomy 4 weeks later. The sequences come from blood, collected from a patient whose treatment included radiotherapy and nephrectomy. Source of these receptors: a woman aged 45-60 years with renal cell carcinoma.

This chain joins TRBV5-1 and TRBJ1-2; 8 bases are a match to TRBD1. Trimming removed 4 bases from V and 4 bases from J; junction bases left unmatched: 6. The CDR3 is 14 residues long. Germline V CDR1 and CDR2: SGHRS, YFSETQ. CDR3 in DNA: TGCGCCAGCAGCCTTGGACAGGGCGGCTATGGCTACACCTTC. Translation: CASSLGQGGYGYTF.

The chain recombines TRBV18 with TRBJ1-1; D perhaps matches TRBD1 (6 bases). V was trimmed by 3 bases and J by 1 base, leaving 15 bases between them. CDR1 KGHSH and CDR2 LQKENI come from the germline V gene. The CDR3 extends over 16 amino acids. Here the CDR3 DNA reads TGTGCCAGCTCACCCACCACAGGGACGGCGAACACTGAAGCTTTCTTT. Translated, it gives CASSPTTGTANTEAFF.

This clone is a singleton in its sample. This chain uses TRBV7-9 with TRBJ2-7, with a possible D match to TRBD1 (5 bases). Germline loops: CDR1 SEHNR, CDR2 FQNEAQ (reference sequence). The CDR3 spans 12 residues. CDR3 DNA: TGTGCAGGGGTCATCGACACCTACGAGCAGTACTTC. Protein: CAGVIDTYEQYF. The full variable domain, in which reference TRBV7-9 and TRBJ2-7 provide the parts outside the CDR3, is DTGVSQNPRHKITKRGQNVTFRCDPISEHNRLYWYRQTLGQGPEFLTYFQNEAQLEKSRLLSDRFSAERPKGSFSTLEIQRTEQGDSAMYLCAGVIDTYEQYFGPGTRLTVT.

The chain couples TRBV15 to TRBJ1-2; D may be TRBD1 (5 bases). Germline assignment: CDR1 LNHNV and CDR2 YYDKDF (reference sequence). V was shortened by 1 base and J by 12 bases, with 15 bases between the two germline ends. CDR3 size: 13 residues. As DNA, the CDR3 is TGTGCCACCAGCAGAGGGGACCCGAACCGCCACACCTTC. This translates into CATSRGDPNRHTF.

V usage is TRBV5-1 and J usage is TRBJ2-1; 10 nucleotides line up with TRBD1. The CDR3 consists of 14 residues. Unmatched junction bases numbered 8, after V lost 4 bases and J lost 10 bases. Germline-derived CDR1 and CDR2 are SGHRS and YFSETQ. The DNA for the CDR3 is TGCGCCAGCAGCGACCGGGACAGGGGTTGGGAGCAGTTCTTC. Its protein product is CASSDRDRGWEQFF.

This clone occurred a few times. This chain links TRBV29-1 with TRBJ1-3; tentative D call: TRBD1 (5 bases). This CDR3 contains 13 residues. The germline V and J ends were trimmed by 6 bases and 3 bases, with 12 bases remaining between them. CDR1 and CDR2 from the germline V gene are SQVTM and ANQGSEA. The CDR3, as DNA: TGCAGCGTGGGCAGGGCGGGTGGAAACACCATATATTTT. Amino acids: CSVGRAGGNTIYF.

As DNA, the CDR3 is TGCGCCAGCAGCGCGGCAGACGTACTAAATTCACCCCTCCACTTT. Residues: CASSAADVLNSPLHF. V gene TRBV5-1 combines with J gene TRBJ1-6, with D hard to call. Trimming took off 4 bases at V and 7 bases at J, with 15 bases between the two ends. The length of the CDR3 is 15 residues. Germline CDR1 and CDR2: SGHRS and YFSETQ.

The chain couples TRBV15 to TRBJ1-4, with TRBD1 matching 9 bases. The V and J ends lost 4 bases and 8 bases, in that order; junction bases with no gene match: 5. The CDR3 length is 14 residues. In germline, CDR1 is LNHNV, CDR2 YYDKDF (reference sequence). The CDR3 is CATSTNTGGEKLFF. The CDR3 DNA sequence: TGTGCCACCAGCACTAATACAGGGGGCGAAAAACTGTTTTTT.

The rearrangement joins TRBV13 to TRBJ2-1; 7 bases are a match to TRBD2. J gave up 5 bases and V 1 base, and 5 bases lay outside the gene matches. The germline gives CDR1 PRHDT, CDR2 FYEKMQ (reference sequence). The CDR3 is 15 amino acids. The CDR3 nucleotides are TGTGCCAGCAGCTTAGATTTTGCGGGGGACAATGAGCAGTTCTTC. The encoded protein is CASSLDFAGDNEQFF.

This clone was found once. The J gene is TRBJ1-2, the V gene TRBV6-1; tentatively, D is TRBD1 (5 bases). Germline lookup yields CDR1 MNHNS and CDR2 SASEGT. This CDR3 contains 14 residues. V lost 6 bases and J 0 bases, leaving 11 bases between the germline ends. CDR3 nucleotides: TGTGCCAGCAGAGTGACAGATGCTAACTATGGCTACACCTTC. This sequence encodes CASRVTDANYGYTF.

The V call is TRBV4-1, the J call TRBJ1-2; 9 bases are a match to TRBD1. The CDR3 is made up of 17 amino acids. The germline gives CDR1 MGHRA, CDR2 YSYEKL. Trimming cost V 2 bases and J 4 bases; bases outside gene matches: 11. The CDR3 DNA is TGCGCCAGCAGCCAATTCCGGGACAGGGTTGGGGCCTATGGCTACACCTTC. Protein sequence: CASSQFRDRVGAYGYTF.

This clone appeared a single time. This chain uses TRBV5-4 with TRBJ2-2; 11 nucleotides match TRBD2. CDR1 is SGHNT and CDR2 is YYREEE in the germline V gene (reference sequence). The V gene end was trimmed by 3 bases and the J gene end by 3 bases; junction bases not matched to a gene: 4. This CDR3 has 16 amino acids. CDR3 region: CASSSLAGGDTGELFF. The DNA for the CDR3 is TGTGCCAGCAGCTCCTTAGCGGGGGGGGACACCGGGGAGCTGTTTTTT.

The chain combines TRBV4-3 with TRBJ2-1; D unclear. The germline CDR1 and CDR2 sequences are LGHNA and YSLEER. This CDR3 has 13 residues. V lost 1 base and J 7 bases, leaving 8 bases between the germline ends. CDR3 sequence: CASSQGSSNEQFF. CDR3 in DNA: TGCGCCAGCAGCCAAGGGTCTTCTAATGAGCAGTTCTTC.

The chain couples TRBV15 to TRBJ1-2; D is unclear. Trimming took 0 bases from V and 5 from J, leaving 13 bases between them. This CDR3 region has 15 residues. Per the germline V gene, CDR1 is LNHNV and CDR2 is YYDKDF (reference sequence). In DNA, the CDR3 is TGTGCCACCAGCAGAGATCGGCAGCCTTCGTATGGCTACACCTTC. As protein: CATSRDRQPSYGYTF. Variable domain in full (rest from reference TRBV15 and TRBJ1-2): DAMVIQNPRYQVTQFGKPVTLSCSQTLNHNVMYWYQQKSSQAPKLLFHYYDKDFNNEADTPDNFQSRRPNTSFCFLDIRSPGLGDTAMYLCATSRDRQPSYGYTFGSGTRLTVV.

The chain has TRBV6-5 and TRBJ1-3; no reliable D call. Trimming removed 6 bases at V and 1 base at J, with 4 bases between. Germline loops: CDR1 MNHEY, CDR2 SVGAGI. This CDR3 is built from 12 residues. The CDR3 region has the DNA TGTGCCAGCAGGCAGTCTGGAAACACCATATATTTT. Its translation: CASRQSGNTIYF.

The rearrangement uses TRBV5-4 and TRBJ2-5, with 9 bases fitting TRBD1. V was pared by 5 bases and J by 2 bases, with 7 bases of the junction left unmatched. From germline, CDR1 is SGHNT and CDR2 YYREEE (reference sequence). This CDR3 region has 15 residues. CDR3 amino acids: CASRGGTGTQETQYF. CDR3 DNA sequence: TGTGCCAGCAGGGGTGGGACAGGGACACAAGAGACCCAGTACTTC.

The rearrangement uses TRBV7-2 and TRBJ2-1; 8 positions match TRBD2. CDR1 SGHTA and CDR2 FQGNSA come from the germline V gene. Trimming removed 7 bases from V and 7 bases from J; junction bases left unmatched: 6. The CDR3 has 13 residues. The CDR3 bases are TGTGCCAGCAAGATTGCGGGGGGTAATGAGCAGTTCTTC. Protein: CASKIAGGNEQFF.

The chain couples TRBV7-2 to TRBJ2-3; D is possibly TRBD1 (6 bases). This CDR3 comprises 15 residues. V shed 5 bases and J shed 2 bases, with 14 bases lying between them. Germline loops: CDR1 SGHTA, CDR2 FQGNSA. CDR3 region: CASSRRKGDTDTQYF. The DNA for the CDR3 is TGTGCCAGCAGCCGACGGAAGGGGGACACAGATACGCAGTATTTT.

The genes are TRBV11-2 and TRBJ1-6; 8 bases match TRBD1. Germline V gene sequence: CDR1 SGHAT, CDR2 FQNNGV. With V trimmed by 4 bases and J by 10 bases, 9 bases remained unmatched. The length of the CDR3 is 15 residues. CDR3 nucleotide sequence: TGTGCCAGCAGCTCCACATTGACAGGGGCCTCACCCCTCCACTTT. Its protein product is CASSSTLTGASPLHF.

V usage is TRBV7-8 and J usage is TRBJ2-6; a possible D gene is TRBD2 (5 bases). V gave up 1 base and J gave up 1 base, with 8 bases separating them. The germline CDR1 and CDR2 sequences are SGHVS and FQNEAQ. CDR3 size: 16 residues. The CDR3 loop reads CASSLGPGSGANVLTF. The CDR3 region has the DNA TGTGCCAGCAGCTTAGGGCCGGGGTCTGGGGCCAACGTCCTGACTTTC.

The V call is TRBV5-1, the J call TRBJ2-1; unclear D gene. The CDR3 has 13 residues. The V end was cut by 3 bases, the J end by 5 bases, with 9 bases between. Germline V gene lookup returns CDR1 SGHRS and CDR2 YFSETQ. The CDR3: CASSSTADNEQFF. CDR3 in DNA: TGCGCCAGCAGCTCGACCGCGGACAATGAGCAGTTCTTC.

The V and J genes are TRBV19 and TRBJ2-7, with unresolved D. Trimming removed 1 base at V and 0 bases at J, with 10 bases between. From germline, CDR1 is LNHDA and CDR2 SQIVND (reference sequence). The CDR3 has 15 residues. The CDR3 coding sequence is TGTGCCAGTAGTATAGCCATACAGACCTCCTACGAGCAGTACTTC. Residues: CASSIAIQTSYEQYF.

This chain uses TRBV5-6 with TRBJ2-1; TRBD2 matches at 8 bases. The germline gives CDR1 SGHDT, CDR2 YYEEEE. This CDR3 contains 17 residues. V trimming: 3 bases; J trimming: 7 bases; junction bases outside the gene matches: 15. The CDR3 region is CASSSPREAGALNEQFF. CDR3 sequence (DNA): TGTGCCAGCAGCTCCCCCCGGGAAGCGGGGGCCTTGAATGAGCAGTTCTTC. The variable domain in full, completed from reference TRBV5-6 and TRBJ2-1, reads DAGVTQSPTHLIKTRGQQVTLRCSPKSGHDTVSWYQQALGQGPQFIFQYYEEEERQRGNFPDRFSGHQFPNYSSELNVNALLLGDSALYLCASSSPREAGALNEQFFGPGTRLTVL.

The CDR3 bases are TGCGCCAGCAGCGGGGAGGGACTGAACACCGGGGAGCTGTTTTTT. It translates to CASSGEGLNTGELFF. The genes are TRBV5-1 and TRBJ2-2; 7 bases fit TRBD2. Germline V gene lookup returns CDR1 SGHRS and CDR2 YFSETQ. After removal of 4 bases from V and 1 base from J, the junction contained 4 bases not matched to a gene. CDR3 size: 15 residues.

The chain joins TRBV4-1 to TRBJ2-3; TRBD1 aligns across 9 bases. Germline CDR1 MGHRA, CDR2 YSYEKL. This CDR3 has 16 amino acids. V trimming: 2 bases; J trimming: 6 bases; junction bases outside the gene matches: 9. In nucleotides, the CDR3 is TGCGCCAGCAGCCAACAGGACAGGGGTATTACGGATACGCAGTATTTT. This codes for CASSQQDRGITDTQYF.

Comment on this clone: Sequence at one end of the junction differs from germline and may be a read error. The chain uses TRBV10-2 and TRBJ1-1, with TRBD1 as a possible D gene (5 bases). This CDR3 spans 12 amino acids. In germline, CDR1 is WSHSY, CDR2 SAAADI. CDR3 in DNA: TGCGCCAGCAGTGAGTTCCGGGGCCAACAGGTATTT. Translating gives CASSEFRGQQVF.